This TCR beta chain emerged from a study of CD8+ T cells in alopecia areata. Study overall: Administration of oral tofacitinib to treated patients was at 5 to 10 mg twice daily. A 6-month off-drug phase came after tofacitinib, which had lasted 6 to 18 months.

Treatment specified: oral pan-JAK inhibitor, 5-10 mg twice daily. In each case, RNA was isolated and then reverse transcribed into cDNA as the sequencing template. Profiled with immunoSEQ multiplex PCR; TCRdb holds only in-frame clones, not every one. The sample has around 100,000 clones, approximately 90% seen once; the top ten hold over 8.5%. V dropped 2 bases and J dropped 7 bases, with 12 bases sitting between them. The CDR3 contains 13 residues. Germline-derived CDR1 and CDR2 are SGHRS and YFSETQ. The sequence was collected from a human donor with alopecia areata. The J gene is TRBJ2-5, the V gene TRBV5-1, with D uncertain. The sample in question was CD8+ T cells sorted from blood, obtained between weeks 30 and 35, from a patient treated with tofacitinib. In DNA form, the CDR3 reads TGCGCCAGCAGCTTATCTGGGTCGAGGACCCAGTACTTC. Amino acids: CASSLSGSRTQYF.